Listed below are T cell receptor beta chains from one sample, sequenced in a study of control samples from healthy donors and cancer patients. Some clones are missing from TCRdb's copy, which holds only in-frame ones; the method was immunoSEQ multiplex PCR. The table includes tens of thousands of clones, 89% detected once. The sequencing input was PBMCs. Receptors were obtained from a woman aged 45-60 years with colorectal cancer. CDR3s include the opening cysteine and the closing phenylalanine or tryptophan. D genes are given only for firm matches. Size is stated for part of the rows, as once, few or many counts, or as a class when the clone is expanded.

V gene	J gene	clone size	D gene	CDR3 protein	CDR3 DNA
TRBV4-3	TRBJ2-1	few	TRBD1	CASSQAGGSYNEQFF	TGCGCCAGCAGCCAAGCAGGGGGTTCCTACAATGAGCAGTTCTTC
TRBV7-8	TRBJ1-5	NA	NA	CASSSGVDNQPQHF	TGTGCCAGCAGTTCAGGGGTGGACAATCAGCCCCAGCATTTT
TRBV28	TRBJ1-5	once	NA	CASSSKTLGNQPQHF	TGTGCCAGCAGTTCCAAAACTCTGGGCAATCAGCCCCAGCATTTT
TRBV2	TRBJ2-1	NA	TRBD2	CASSFSGGGTYNEQFF	TGTGCCAGCAGCTTCAGTGGCGGGGGAACTTACAATGAGCAGTTCTTC
TRBV9	TRBJ1-6	NA	NA	CASSVAVNYNSPLHF	TGTGCCAGCAGCGTAGCAGTCAACTATAATTCACCCCTCCACTTT
TRBV5-1	TRBJ2-2	NA	NA	CASSPGSHGELFF	TGCGCCAGCAGCCCTGGGTCCCACGGGGAGCTGTTTTTT
TRBV30	TRBJ1-1	NA	TRBD1	CAWSVHGTGTEAFF	TGTGCCTGGAGTGTACACGGGACAGGCACTGAAGCTTTCTTT
TRBV7-8	TRBJ1-5	NA	NA	CASSQRRGQKGQPQHF	TGTGCCAGCAGCCAACGAAGAGGACAAAAAGGGCAGCCCCAGCATTTT
TRBV9	TRBJ2-5	NA	TRBD2	CASSPSGGGQETQYF	TGTGCCAGCAGCCCTAGCGGGGGGGGGCAAGAGACCCAGTACTTC
TRBV2	TRBJ1-2	NA	NA	CASSPNLYSYTF	TGTGCCAGCAGCCCCAACTTGTATAGCTACACCTTC
TRBV4-3	TRBJ2-6	NA	NA	CATCRDSQGTGANVLTF	TGCGCCACATGCCGAGACTCTCAGGGCACCGGGGCCAACGTCCTGACTTTC
TRBV6-2/TRBV6-3	TRBJ1-6	NA	NA	CASSYSRLNSPLHF	TGTGCCAGCAGTTACTCGAGGTTGAATTCACCCCTCCACTTT
TRBV23-1	TRBJ1-5	NA	NA	CATLGGGVYQPQHF	TGCGCCACCCTAGGGGGTGGGGTTTATCAGCCCCAGCATTTT
TRBV5-1	TRBJ2-2	NA	NA	CASLDGSTTGELFF	TGCGCCAGCTTAGACGGAAGCACCACCGGGGAGCTGTTTTTT
TRBV28	TRBJ1-6	NA	NA	CASSSTRQWNHNSPLHF	TGTGCCAGCAGTTCCACAAGACAGTGGAATCATAATTCACCCCTCCACTTT
TRBV28	TRBJ2-5	NA	NA	CASSLRTGIQETQYF	TGTGCCAGCAGTTTGAGAACAGGGATCCAAGAGACCCAGTACTTC
TRBV5-1	TRBJ1-2	NA	NA	CASSDLRNEGSGGYTF	TGCGCCAGCAGCGACCTAAGGAACGAGGGGAGCGGTGGCTACACCTTC
TRBV12-3/TRBV12-4	TRBJ1-5	NA	NA	CASSSAGQPQHF	TGTGCCAGCAGTTCCGCAGGTCAGCCCCAGCATTTT
TRBV4-3	TRBJ1-1	once	NA	CASSLGSMNTEAFF	TGCGCCAGCAGCCTTGGCAGTATGAACACTGAAGCTTTCTTT
TRBV11-1	TRBJ1-6	NA	NA	CASSLGAAGYNSPLHF	TGTGCCAGCAGCTTAGGCGCGGCAGGCTATAATTCACCCCTCCACTTT
TRBV5-1	TRBJ1-2	NA	NA	CASSLVPGENYGYTF	TGCGCCAGCAGCTTGGTTCCAGGGGAGAACTATGGCTACACCTTC
TRBV11-3	TRBJ1-3	NA	TRBD1	CASSLGDSSGNTIYF	TGTGCCAGCAGCTTAGGGGACAGCTCTGGAAACACCATATATTTT
TRBV10-3	TRBJ1-6	NA	TRBD1	CAISERGGSSPLHF	TGTGCCATCAGTGAGAGAGGGGGCTCTTCACCCCTCCACTTT
TRBV2	TRBJ1-4	NA	NA	CASSDIRADNEKLFF	TGTGCCAGCAGTGATATTAGGGCAGACAATGAAAAACTGTTTTTT
TRBV2	TRBJ1-1	few	NA	CASSEGGGLRAFF	TGTGCCAGCAGTGAAGGGGGAGGGCTGAGAGCTTTCTTT
TRBV28	TRBJ2-3	once	NA	CASSSGQLSTDTQYF	TGTGCCAGCAGTAGTGGACAGCTAAGCACAGATACGCAGTATTTT
TRBV28	TRBJ1-2	NA	NA	CASSTPEGGGYTF	TGTGCCAGCAGCACTCCTGAAGGGGGAGGCTACACCTTC
TRBV3-1/TRBV3-2	TRBJ1-1	NA	NA	CASVRMNTEAFF	TGTGCCAGCGTCAGGATGAACACTGAAGCTTTCTTT
TRBV28	TRBJ1-5	few	TRBD1	CASSETGQGSQPQHF	TGTGCCAGCAGTGAGACGGGACAGGGCAGTCAGCCCCAGCATTTT
TRBV30	TRBJ2-3	NA	TRBD1	CAWWDRFTDTQYF	TGTGCCTGGTGGGACAGGTTCACAGATACGCAGTATTTT
TRBV14	TRBJ1-2	NA	TRBD1	CASSQGGGGRYGYTF	TGTGCCAGCAGCCAAGGGGGAGGGGGCCGCTATGGCTACACCTTC
TRBV28	TRBJ1-2	once	NA	CASSLIFWVGDPHGYTF	TGTGCCAGCAGTTTAATTTTTTGGGTCGGGGATCCCCATGGCTACACCTTC
TRBV10-2	TRBJ2-1	NA	NA	CASSESTTLNEQFF	TGCGCCAGCAGTGAGTCGACTACCCTCAATGAGCAGTTCTTC
TRBV5-4	TRBJ2-1	NA	TRBD2	CASSLWGAGGREQFF	TGTGCCAGCAGCTTGTGGGGGGCGGGGGGCCGTGAGCAGTTCTTC
TRBV24-1	TRBJ2-2	NA	NA	CATSDQPGSPKNTGELFF	TGTGCCACCAGTGATCAGCCAGGCAGTCCTAAAAACACCGGGGAGCTGTTTTTT
TRBV6-6	TRBJ1-4	NA	NA	CASSSDRAGVEKLFF	TGTGCCAGCAGTTCGGATCGGGCAGGGGTGGAAAAACTGTTTTTT